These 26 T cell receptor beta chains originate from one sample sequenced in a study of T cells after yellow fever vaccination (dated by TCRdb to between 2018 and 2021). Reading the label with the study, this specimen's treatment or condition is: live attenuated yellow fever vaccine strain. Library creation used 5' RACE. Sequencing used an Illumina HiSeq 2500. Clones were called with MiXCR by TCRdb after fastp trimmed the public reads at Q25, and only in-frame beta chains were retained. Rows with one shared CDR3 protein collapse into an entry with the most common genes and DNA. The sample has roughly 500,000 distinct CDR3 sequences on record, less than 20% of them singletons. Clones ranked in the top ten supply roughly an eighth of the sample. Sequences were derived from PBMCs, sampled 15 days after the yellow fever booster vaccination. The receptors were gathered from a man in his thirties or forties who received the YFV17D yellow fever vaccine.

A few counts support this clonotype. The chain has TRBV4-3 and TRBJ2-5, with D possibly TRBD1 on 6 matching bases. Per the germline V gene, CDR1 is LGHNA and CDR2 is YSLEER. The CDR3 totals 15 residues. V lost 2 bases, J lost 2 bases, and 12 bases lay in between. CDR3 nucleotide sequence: TGCGCCAGCAGCCAAAACCCCGGACAGCAAGAGACCCAGTACTTC. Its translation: CASSQNPGQQETQYF.

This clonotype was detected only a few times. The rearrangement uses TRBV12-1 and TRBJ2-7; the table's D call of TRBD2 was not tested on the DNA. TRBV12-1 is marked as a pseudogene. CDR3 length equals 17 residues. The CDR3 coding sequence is TGTGCCAGCAGCTTAGTGGTAGTCTCAGCCGAGGGCTACGAGCAGTACTTC. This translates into CASSLVVVSAEGYEQYF.

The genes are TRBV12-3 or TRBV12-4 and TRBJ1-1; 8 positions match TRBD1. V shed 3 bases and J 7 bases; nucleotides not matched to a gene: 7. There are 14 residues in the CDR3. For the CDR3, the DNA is TGTGCCAGCAGTTTGCAGGGGGCCGGGGGTGAAGCTTTCTTT. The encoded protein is CASSLQGAGGEAFF.

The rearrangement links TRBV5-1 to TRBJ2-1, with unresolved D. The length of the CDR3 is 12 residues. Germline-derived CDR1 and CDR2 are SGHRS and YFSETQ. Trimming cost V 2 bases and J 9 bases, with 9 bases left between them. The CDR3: CASSFNLPEQFF. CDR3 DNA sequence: TGCGCCAGCAGCTTTAACCTTCCTGAGCAGTTCTTC.

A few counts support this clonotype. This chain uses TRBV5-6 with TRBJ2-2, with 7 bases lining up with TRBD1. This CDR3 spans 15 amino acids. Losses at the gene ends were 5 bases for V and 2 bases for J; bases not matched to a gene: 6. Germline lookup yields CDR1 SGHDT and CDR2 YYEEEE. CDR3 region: CASSRGQINTGELFF. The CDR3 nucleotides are TGTGCCAGCAGTAGGGGACAGATAAACACCGGGGAGCTGTTTTTT.

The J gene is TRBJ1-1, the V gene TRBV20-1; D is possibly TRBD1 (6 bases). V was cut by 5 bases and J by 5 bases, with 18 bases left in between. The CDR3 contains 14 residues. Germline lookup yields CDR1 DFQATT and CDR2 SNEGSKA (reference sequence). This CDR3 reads CSAQLGGRGTEAFF. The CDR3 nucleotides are TGCAGTGCTCAGCTAGGGGGGCGAGGGACTGAAGCTTTCTTT.

CDR3 residues: CASRATGSSYEQYF. DNA of the CDR3: TGTGCCAGCAGAGCGACAGGGTCCTCCTACGAGCAGTACTTC. J is TRBJ2-7 and V is TRBV28; 7 nucleotides align to TRBD1. CDR3 length equals 14 residues. The germline gives CDR1 MDHEN, CDR2 SYDVKM. V was pared by 6 bases and J by 0 bases, with 5 bases of the junction left unmatched.

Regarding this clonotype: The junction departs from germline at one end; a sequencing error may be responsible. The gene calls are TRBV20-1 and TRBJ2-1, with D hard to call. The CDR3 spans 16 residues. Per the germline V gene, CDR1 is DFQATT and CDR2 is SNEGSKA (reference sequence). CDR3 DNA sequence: TGCTGTGCTAGAGGATCTCGCGTGGGAACGAACAATGAGCAGTTCTTC. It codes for CCARGSRVGTNNEQFF.

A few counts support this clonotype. CDR3 DNA: TGTGCCAGCAGCGCCGGGACAGCTAACACTGAAGCTTTCTTT. Its translation: CASSAGTANTEAFF. This rearrangement joins TRBV7-9 to TRBJ1-1, with TRBD1 matching over 7 bases. Trimming removed 5 bases from V and 2 bases from J; junction bases left unmatched: 5. From germline, CDR1 is SEHNR and CDR2 FQNEAQ (reference sequence). This CDR3 is 14 amino acids long.

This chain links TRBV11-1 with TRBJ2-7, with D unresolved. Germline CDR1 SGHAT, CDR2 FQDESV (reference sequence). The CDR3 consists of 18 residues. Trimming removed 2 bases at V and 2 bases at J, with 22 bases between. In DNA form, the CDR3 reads TGTGCCAGCAGCTTACGTGTGCCCAGCGACAAGCCAGCCTACGAGCAGTACTTC. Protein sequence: CASSLRVPSDKPAYEQYF.

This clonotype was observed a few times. CDR3 in amino acids: CASSPLYVSYNEQFF. CDR3 DNA: TGTGCCAGCAGCCCTCTGTACGTCTCCTACAATGAGCAGTTCTTC. The V and J genes are TRBV7-9 and TRBJ2-1; D gene uncertain. Germline assignment: CDR1 SEHNR and CDR2 FQNEAQ (reference sequence). CDR3 length: 15 amino acids. V lost 5 bases, J lost 0 bases, and 11 bases lay in between.

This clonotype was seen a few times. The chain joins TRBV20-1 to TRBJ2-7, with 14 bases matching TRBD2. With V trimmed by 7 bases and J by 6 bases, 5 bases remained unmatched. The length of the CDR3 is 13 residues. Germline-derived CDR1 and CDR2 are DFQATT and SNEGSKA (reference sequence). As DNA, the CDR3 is TGCAGTGTTCTTGGACTAGCGGGAGGCGAGCAGTACTTC. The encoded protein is CSVLGLAGGEQYF.

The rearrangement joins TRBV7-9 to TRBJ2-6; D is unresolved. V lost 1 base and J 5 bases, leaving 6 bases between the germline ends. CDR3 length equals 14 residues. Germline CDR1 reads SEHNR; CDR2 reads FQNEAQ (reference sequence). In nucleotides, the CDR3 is TGTGCCAGCAGCTTAGTTTTGCGGGCCAACGTCCTGACTTTC. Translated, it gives CASSLVLRANVLTF.

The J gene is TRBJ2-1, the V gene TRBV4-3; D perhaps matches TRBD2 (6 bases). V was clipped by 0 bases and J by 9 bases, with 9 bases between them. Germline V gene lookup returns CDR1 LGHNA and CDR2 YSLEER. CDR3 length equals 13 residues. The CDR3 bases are TGCGCCAGCAGCCAAGATAGCGGAACTGAGCAGTTCTTC. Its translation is CASSQDSGTEQFF.

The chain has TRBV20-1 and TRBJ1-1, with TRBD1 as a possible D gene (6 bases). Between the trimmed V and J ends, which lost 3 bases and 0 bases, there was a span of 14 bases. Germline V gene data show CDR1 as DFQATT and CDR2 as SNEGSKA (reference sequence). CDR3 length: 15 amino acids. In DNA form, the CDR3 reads TGCAGTGCTAGGGGTGGGGGCAGCATGAACACTGAAGCTTTCTTT. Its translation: CSARGGGSMNTEAFF.

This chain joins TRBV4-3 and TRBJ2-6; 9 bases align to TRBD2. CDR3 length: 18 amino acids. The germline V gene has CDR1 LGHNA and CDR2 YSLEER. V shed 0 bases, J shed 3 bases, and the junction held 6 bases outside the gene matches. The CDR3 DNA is TGCGCCAGCAGCCAAGAAGGAGTAGCGGGAGTTGGGGCCAACGTCCTGACTTTC. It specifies CASSQEGVAGVGANVLTF.

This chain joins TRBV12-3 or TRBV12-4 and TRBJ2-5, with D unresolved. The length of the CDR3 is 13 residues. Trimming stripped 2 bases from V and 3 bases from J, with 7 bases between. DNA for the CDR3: TGTGCCAGCAGTTTATACTCCGAAGAGACCCAGTACTTC. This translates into CASSLYSEETQYF.

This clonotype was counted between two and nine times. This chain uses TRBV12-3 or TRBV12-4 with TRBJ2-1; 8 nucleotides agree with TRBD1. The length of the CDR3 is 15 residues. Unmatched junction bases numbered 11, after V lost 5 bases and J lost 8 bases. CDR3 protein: CASSVSGTGRDEQFF. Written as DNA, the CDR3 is TGTGCCAGCAGTGTCTCCGGGACAGGTAGGGATGAGCAGTTCTTC.

CDR3 bases: TGTGCCAGCAAAGGGACAGGGGAGGTGAGACACGAGCAGTACTTC. Encoded protein: CASKGTGEVRHEQYF. This sequence joins TRBV5-2 and TRBJ2-7; the table's D gene call, TRBD1, was not cross checked with the DNA. TRBV5-2 counts as a pseudogene. The CDR3 totals 15 residues.

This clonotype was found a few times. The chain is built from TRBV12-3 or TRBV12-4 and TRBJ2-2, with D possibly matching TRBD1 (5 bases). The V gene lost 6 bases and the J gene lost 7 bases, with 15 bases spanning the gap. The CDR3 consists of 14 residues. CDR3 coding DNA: TGTGCCAGCAGGGCAACCAGGGTGATCGGGGAGCTGTTTTTT. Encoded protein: CASRATRVIGELFF.

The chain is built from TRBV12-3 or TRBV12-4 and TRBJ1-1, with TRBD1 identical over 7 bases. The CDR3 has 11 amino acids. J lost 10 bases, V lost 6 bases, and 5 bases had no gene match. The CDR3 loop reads CASSRQGSAFF. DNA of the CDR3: TGTGCCAGCAGCCGACAGGGTTCAGCTTTCTTT.

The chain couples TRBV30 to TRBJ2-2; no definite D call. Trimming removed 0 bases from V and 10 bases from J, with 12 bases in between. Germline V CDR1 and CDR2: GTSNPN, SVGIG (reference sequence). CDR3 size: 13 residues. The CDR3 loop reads CAWSVHLQTELFF. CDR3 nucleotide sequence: TGTGCCTGGAGTGTACATCTACAGACGGAGCTGTTTTTT.

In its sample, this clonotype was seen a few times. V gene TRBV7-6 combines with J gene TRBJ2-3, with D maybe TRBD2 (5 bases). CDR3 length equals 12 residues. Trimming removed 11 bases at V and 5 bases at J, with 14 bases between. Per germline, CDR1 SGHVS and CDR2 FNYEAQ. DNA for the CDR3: TGTGCCTCCGGACTGTCGGGAGATACGCAGTATTTT. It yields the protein CASGLSGDTQYF.

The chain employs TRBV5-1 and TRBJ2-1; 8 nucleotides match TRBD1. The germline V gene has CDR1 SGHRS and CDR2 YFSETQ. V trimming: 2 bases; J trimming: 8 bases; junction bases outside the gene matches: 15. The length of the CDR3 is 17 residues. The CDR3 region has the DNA TGCGCCAGCAGCTTAACAGGGGGTAATACTAGGGTACATGAGCAGTTCTTC. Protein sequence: CASSLTGGNTRVHEQFF.

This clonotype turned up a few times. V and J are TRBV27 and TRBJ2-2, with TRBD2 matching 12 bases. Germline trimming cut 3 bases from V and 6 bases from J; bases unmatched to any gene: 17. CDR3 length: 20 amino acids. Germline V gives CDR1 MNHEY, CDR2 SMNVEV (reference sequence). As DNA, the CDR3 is TGTGCCAGCAGTTTCACAAAAGATACCGGGACTAGCGGGTATCCCGGGGAGCTGTTTTTT. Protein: CASSFTKDTGTSGYPGELFF.

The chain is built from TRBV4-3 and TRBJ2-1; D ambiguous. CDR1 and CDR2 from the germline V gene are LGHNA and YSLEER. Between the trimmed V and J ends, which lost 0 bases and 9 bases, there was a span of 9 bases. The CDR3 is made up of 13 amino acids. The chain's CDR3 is CASSQDPRAEQFF. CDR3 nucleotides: TGCGCCAGCAGCCAAGACCCTAGAGCTGAGCAGTTCTTC.